This T cell receptor (beta chain) was sequenced for a study of blood T cell repertoires in COVID-19. Study-level background: Samples representing acute and convalescent COVID-19 were sourced from the United States, Italy and Spain. PBMCs, B-cell-depleted T cells, or T cells were the source of the cDNA or gDNA that made up the material.

Germline lookup yields CDR1 SGHDT and CDR2 YYEEEE. The CDR3 covers 14 residues. Trimming took 6 bases from V and 11 from J; bases not matched to a gene: 11. This clone was recorded only once. Under the authors' procedure: Using reference gene primer amplification, nucleated cell counts were estimated. TCRdb's copy holds only in-frame clones and misses some; the assay was immunoSEQ multiplex PCR. V and J calls and clone size are those listed in that table; D and trimming were worked out from the DNA. Among tens of thousands of clones, over 70% were seen once, and the ten largest hold 8.3%. The sequence was obtained from a man between 50 and 59 years old with active COVID-19. The rearrangement links TRBV5-6 to TRBJ2-1; 10 bases match TRBD1. Sequenced sample: peripheral blood. The CDR3 DNA is TGTGCCAGCAACCGGGACAGGGGTCCCCCCAAGCAGTTCTTC. As protein: CASNRDRGPPKQFF.